The source of this T cell receptor beta chain is a study of shared clonotypes between healthy human individuals. CD8 cells classed as naive were CD45RO-negative and positively selected for CCR7, excluding terminally differentiated effector memory CD45RA+ cells. Profiling relied on immunoSEQ multiplex PCR, and the TCRdb table lists in-frame clones only, not all of them. The table has about 580,000 clones, roughly 98% seen once. The CDR3 totals 11 residues. Germline V CDR1 and CDR2: DFQATT, SNEGSKA (reference sequence). V lost 3 bases and J lost 8, with 10 bases in between. The sequencing sample was made of naive CD8+ T cells sorted from blood. The J gene is TRBJ1-2, the V gene TRBV20-1; D is possibly TRBD1 (5 bases). The sequence came from a man under 40 in good health. This chain's CDR3 is CSASQGNGYTF. DNA for the CDR3: TGCAGTGCTAGCCAGGGTAACGGCTACACCTTC.